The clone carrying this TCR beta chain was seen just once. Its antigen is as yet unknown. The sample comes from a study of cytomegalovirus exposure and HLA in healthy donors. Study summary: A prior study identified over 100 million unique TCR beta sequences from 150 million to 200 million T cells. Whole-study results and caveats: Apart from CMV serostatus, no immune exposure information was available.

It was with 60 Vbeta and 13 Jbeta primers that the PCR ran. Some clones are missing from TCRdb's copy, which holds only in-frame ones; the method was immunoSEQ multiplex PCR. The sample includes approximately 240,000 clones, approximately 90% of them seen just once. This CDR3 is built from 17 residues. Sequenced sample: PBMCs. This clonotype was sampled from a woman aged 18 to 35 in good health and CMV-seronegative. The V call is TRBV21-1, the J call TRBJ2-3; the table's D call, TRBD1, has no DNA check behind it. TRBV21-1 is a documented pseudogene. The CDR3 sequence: CASSKGRRGQGTDTQYF. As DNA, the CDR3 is TGTGCCAGCAGCAAGGGGAGAAGGGGGCAGGGCACAGATACGCAGTATTTT.